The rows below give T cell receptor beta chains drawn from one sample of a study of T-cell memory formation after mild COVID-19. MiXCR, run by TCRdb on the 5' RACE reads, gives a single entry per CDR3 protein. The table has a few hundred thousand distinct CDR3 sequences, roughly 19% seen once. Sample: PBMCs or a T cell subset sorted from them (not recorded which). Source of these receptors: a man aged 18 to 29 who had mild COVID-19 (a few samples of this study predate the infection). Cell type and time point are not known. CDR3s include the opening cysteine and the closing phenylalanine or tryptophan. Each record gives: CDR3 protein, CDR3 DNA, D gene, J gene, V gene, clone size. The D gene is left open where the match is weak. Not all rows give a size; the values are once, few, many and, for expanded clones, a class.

CASAPDSYTGELFF TGTGCCAGCGCACCTGACAGCTACACCGGGGAGCTGTTTTTT NA TRBJ2-2 TRBV12-3/TRBV12-4 few
CASSQGTQLDTEAFF TGCGCCAGCAGCCAAGGGACACAACTGGACACTGAAGCTTTCTTT NA TRBJ1-1 TRBV4-1 NA
CASSTWTGPYTEAFF TGTGCCAGCAGTACCTGGACAGGGCCGTACACTGAAGCTTTCTTT TRBD1 TRBJ1-1 TRBV12-3/TRBV12-4 NA
CASSFGAGETQYF TGTGCCAGCAGCTTCGGGGCCGGTGAGACCCAGTACTTC NA TRBJ2-5 TRBV9 few
CASGAGSADTQYF TGTGCCAGCGGTGCGGGGTCCGCAGATACGCAGTATTTT NA TRBJ2-3 TRBV9 NA
CSARVLRTNTEAFF TGCAGTGCTAGAGTCTTACGGACGAACACTGAAGCTTTCTTT NA TRBJ1-1 TRBV20-1 few
CASNLEVDNEQFF TGCGCCAGCAACTTGGAGGTCGACAATGAGCAGTTCTTC NA TRBJ2-1 TRBV5-1 NA
CASSLRSSGSYEQYF TGTGCCAGCAGCTTACGATCATCGGGGTCCTACGAGCAGTACTTC NA TRBJ2-7 TRBV5-4 few
CASSDAFYEQYF TGTGCCAGCAGCGACGCGTTCTACGAGCAGTACTTC NA TRBJ2-7 TRBV7-8 few
CASSLAPEGATEAFF TGCGCCAGCAGCTTGGCCCCGGAGGGGGCCACTGAAGCTTTCTTT TRBD1 TRBJ1-1 TRBV5-1 many
CASSYSRGSSYNEQFF TGTGCCAGCAGTTACTCAAGGGGGAGCTCCTACAATGAGCAGTTCTTC NA TRBJ2-1 TRBV6-5 NA
CASSPQGAGTEAFF TGTGCCAGCAGCCCACAGGGGGCAGGTACTGAAGCTTTCTTT TRBD1 TRBJ1-1 TRBV7-3 many
CATSRGGSGGTRETQYF TGTGCCACCAGCAGAGGCGGTAGCGGGGGGACTCGGGAGACCCAGTACTTC TRBD2 TRBJ2-5 TRBV15 NA
CASRRRPTDTQYF TGTGCCAGCAGGAGGAGGCCGACAGATACGCAGTATTTT NA TRBJ2-3 TRBV7-2 NA
CSVRTGANNSPLHF TGCAGCGTAAGGACAGGGGCTAATAATTCACCCCTCCACTTT TRBD1 TRBJ1-6 TRBV29-1 few
CASSIAGYEQYF TGTGCCAGCAGCATAGCGGGGTACGAGCAGTACTTC TRBD2 TRBJ2-7 TRBV12-3/TRBV12-4 NA
CASSLVARTSGGADEQFF TGCGCCAGCAGCTTGGTTGCGAGGACTAGCGGGGGGGCCGATGAGCAGTTCTTC TRBD2 TRBJ2-1 TRBV5-1 NA
CASTKDLGSTEAFF TGTGCCAGCACTAAAGATTTGGGGAGCACTGAAGCTTTCTTT NA TRBJ1-1 TRBV12-3/TRBV12-4 few
CASSPDVSSYNEQFF TGCGCCAGCAGCCCGGACGTAAGCTCCTACAATGAGCAGTTCTTC NA TRBJ2-1 TRBV5-1 NA
CASSHAPVGIQYF TGTGCCAGCAGCCACGCTCCCGTGGGCATTCAGTACTTC NA TRBJ2-4 TRBV3-1 few
CASSTGTGITDTQYF TGCGCCAGCAGCACCGGGACAGGGATCACAGATACGCAGTATTTT TRBD1 TRBJ2-3 TRBV5-1 few
CASSFSGESNQPQHF TGCGCCAGCAGCTTTTCGGGGGAAAGCAATCAGCCCCAGCATTTT NA TRBJ1-5 TRBV5-1 NA
CASRRDRAEETQYF TGTGCCAGCAGAAGGGACAGGGCTGAAGAGACCCAGTACTTC TRBD1 TRBJ2-5 TRBV2 NA
CATPEGDTGELFF TGTGCCACCCCCGAGGGGGACACCGGGGAGCTGTTTTTT NA TRBJ2-2 TRBV28 many
CATQRDRGRGNTIYF TGTGCTACCCAACGGGACAGGGGGAGAGGAAACACCATATATTTT TRBD1 TRBJ1-3 TRBV7-7 NA
CASSQDGVWQTSNQPQHF TGCGCCAGCAGCCAAGACGGAGTATGGCAGACGAGCAATCAGCCCCAGCATTTT NA TRBJ1-5 TRBV4-1 few
CASSQTTGRGNTIYF TGCGCCAGCAGCCAAACCACAGGGAGGGGAAACACCATATATTTT NA TRBJ1-3 TRBV4-1 NA
CAISHRNTGELFF TGTGCCATAAGCCACAGGAACACCGGGGAGCTGTTTTTT NA TRBJ2-2 TRBV12-3/TRBV12-4 few
CASGAQETQYF TGCGCCAGCGGCGCCCAAGAGACCCAGTACTTC NA TRBJ2-5 TRBV5-1 NA
CASSAGGRPEQYF TGTGCCAGCAGCGCCGGTGGTCGTCCCGAGCAGTACTTC NA TRBJ2-7 TRBV9 NA
CASRVGDSYNYGYTF TGCGCCAGCAGGGTTGGGGACAGTTATAACTATGGCTACACCTTC TRBD1 TRBJ1-2 TRBV4-1 NA
CASSLMGGEYQETQYF TGTGCCAGCAGCCTGATGGGGGGAGAGTACCAAGAGACCCAGTACTTC NA TRBJ2-5 TRBV7-2 NA
CASSGMGQEAYNEQFF TGTGCCAGCAGTGGCATGGGACAGGAGGCCTACAATGAGCAGTTCTTC TRBD1 TRBJ2-1 TRBV6-2/TRBV6-3 NA
CAWLRGNTEAFF TGTGCCTGGCTTAGGGGGAACACTGAAGCTTTCTTT NA TRBJ1-1 TRBV30 NA
CASREDRVNTGELFF TGTGCCAGCAGGGAAGACAGGGTAAACACCGGGGAGCTGTTTTTT TRBD1 TRBJ2-2 TRBV28 NA
CSVGQVEGGYGYTF TGCAGCGTTGGACAGGTCGAGGGAGGCTATGGCTACACCTTC NA TRBJ1-2 TRBV29-1 few
CASSPPNTGELFF TGTGCCAGCAGCCCCCCGAACACCGGGGAGCTGTTTTTT NA TRBJ2-2 TRBV28 many
CASSLGGGRDHQETQYF TGTGCCAGCAGCTTAGGAGGGGGCAGGGACCACCAAGAGACCCAGTACTTC TRBD1 TRBJ2-5 TRBV7-2 NA
CASSLVQGSTEAFF TGTGCCAGCAGCTTAGTACAGGGGAGCACTGAAGCTTTCTTT TRBD1 TRBJ1-1 TRBV7-2 NA
CASSLYSGGKYEQYF TGTGCCAGCAGCCTCTACTCAGGGGGGAAGTACGAGCAGTACTTC NA TRBJ2-7 TRBV11-1 NA
CASSLTTGAITGELFF TGTGCCAGCAGCCTAACGACAGGGGCGATTACCGGGGAGCTGTTTTTT TRBD1 TRBJ2-2 TRBV11-3 NA
CASSLGTGVNTGELFF TGTGCCAGCAGTTTGGGTACAGGGGTAAACACCGGGGAGCTGTTTTTT TRBD1 TRBJ2-2 TRBV12-3/TRBV12-4 many
CASSFRQGAVDTQYF TGTGCCAGCAGTTTCCGGCAGGGGGCGGTGGATACGCAGTATTTT TRBD1 TRBJ2-3 TRBV12-3/TRBV12-4 NA
CAVQVSTEAFF TGTGCCGTACAGGTTAGCACTGAAGCTTTCTTT NA TRBJ1-1 TRBV10-3 few
CSARGTRPGDNQPQHF TGCAGTGCTAGAGGCACTCGGCCGGGCGATAATCAGCCCCAGCATTTT NA TRBJ1-5 TRBV20-1 NA
CASRWPPGGYHNEQFF TGTGCCAGCCGCTGGCCCCCGGGGGGCTACCACAATGAGCAGTTCTTC NA TRBJ2-1 TRBV6-2/TRBV6-3 few
CASSGTSGDNTGELFF TGTGCCAGCAGCGGGACTAGCGGTGATAACACCGGGGAGCTGTTTTTT TRBD2 TRBJ2-2 TRBV5-4 few
CAWSVGYGYTF TGTGCCTGGAGTGTCGGGTATGGCTACACCTTC NA TRBJ1-2 TRBV30 few
CASTKEGMNTEAFF TGTGCCAGCACTAAGGAGGGGATGAACACTGAAGCTTTCTTT NA TRBJ1-1 TRBV27 few
CASSIGQDTDTQYF TGTGCCAGTAGTATCGGACAGGACACAGATACGCAGTATTTT TRBD1 TRBJ2-3 TRBV19 many
CASSFWSAENTGELFF TGTGCCAGCAGCTTTTGGTCGGCGGAGAACACCGGGGAGCTGTTTTTT NA TRBJ2-2 TRBV7-2 few
CSVAGNTGELFF TGCAGCGTCGCAGGGAACACCGGGGAGCTGTTTTTT NA TRBJ2-2 TRBV29-1 NA
CASSEPSGTQYF TGTGCCAGCAGCGAACCCTCAGGGACCCAGTACTTC NA TRBJ2-5 TRBV7-9 NA
CASSLEAQGEKLFF TGCGCCAGCAGCTTGGAGGCACAGGGTGAAAAACTGTTTTTT NA TRBJ1-4 TRBV5-1 few
CASSQGVTSGAKETQYF TGCGCCAGCAGCCAAGGGGTTACTAGCGGGGCAAAAGAGACCCAGTACTTC TRBD2 TRBJ2-5 TRBV4-1 few
CASSIEAPKGTQYF TGTGCCAGCTCCATCGAGGCACCCAAGGGGACCCAGTACTTC NA TRBJ2-5 TRBV28 NA
CASSFPGTGDYNSPLHF TGCGCCAGCAGCTTTCCCGGGACAGGAGATTATAATTCACCCCTCCACTTT TRBD1 TRBJ1-6 TRBV5-1 NA
CASSAVTSVQETQYF TGTGCCAGCAGCGCCGTGACTAGTGTTCAAGAGACCCAGTACTTC NA TRBJ2-5 TRBV11-2 NA
CASSQASAGTQYF TGCGCCAGCAGCCAAGCCAGCGCGGGTACGCAGTATTTT NA TRBJ2-3 TRBV4-3 NA
CASSLGQNNEKLFF TGTGCCAGCAGCTTAGGACAGAATAATGAAAAACTGTTTTTT NA TRBJ1-4 TRBV7-9 few